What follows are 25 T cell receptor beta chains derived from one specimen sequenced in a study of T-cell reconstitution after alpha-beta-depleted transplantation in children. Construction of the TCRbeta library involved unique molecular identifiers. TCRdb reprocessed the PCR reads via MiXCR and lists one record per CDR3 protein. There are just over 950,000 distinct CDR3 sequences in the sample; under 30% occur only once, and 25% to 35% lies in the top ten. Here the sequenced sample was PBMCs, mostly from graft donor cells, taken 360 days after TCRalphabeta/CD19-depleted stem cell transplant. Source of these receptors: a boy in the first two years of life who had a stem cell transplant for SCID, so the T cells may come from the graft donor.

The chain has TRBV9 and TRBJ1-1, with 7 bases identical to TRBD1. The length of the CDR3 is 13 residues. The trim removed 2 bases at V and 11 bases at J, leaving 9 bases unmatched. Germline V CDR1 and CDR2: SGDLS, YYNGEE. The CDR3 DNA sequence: TGTGCCAGCAGCGTTCTCGAGACAGGGCGGGCTTTCTTT. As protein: CASSVLETGRAFF.

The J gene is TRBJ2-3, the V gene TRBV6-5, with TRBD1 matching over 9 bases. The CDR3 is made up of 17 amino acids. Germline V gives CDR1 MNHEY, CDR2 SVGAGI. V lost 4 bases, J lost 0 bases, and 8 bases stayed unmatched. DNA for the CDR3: TGTGCCAGCAGTTCTACAGGGGGCAGCCTTAGCACAGATACGCAGTATTTT. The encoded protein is CASSSTGGSLSTDTQYF.

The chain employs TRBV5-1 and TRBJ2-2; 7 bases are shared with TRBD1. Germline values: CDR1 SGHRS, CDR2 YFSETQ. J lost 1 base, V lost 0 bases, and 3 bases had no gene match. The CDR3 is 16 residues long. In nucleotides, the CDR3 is TGCGCCAGCAGCTTGGCCGGGACAGTGAACACCGGGGAGCTGTTTTTT. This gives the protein CASSLAGTVNTGELFF.

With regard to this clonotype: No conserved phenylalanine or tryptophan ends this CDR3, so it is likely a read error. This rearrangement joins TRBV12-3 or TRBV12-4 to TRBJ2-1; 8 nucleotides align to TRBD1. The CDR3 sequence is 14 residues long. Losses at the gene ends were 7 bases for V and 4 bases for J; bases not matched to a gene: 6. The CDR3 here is CASMVGQAYNEQFY. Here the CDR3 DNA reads TGTGCCAGCATGGTGGGACAGGCGTACAATGAGCAGTTCTAC.

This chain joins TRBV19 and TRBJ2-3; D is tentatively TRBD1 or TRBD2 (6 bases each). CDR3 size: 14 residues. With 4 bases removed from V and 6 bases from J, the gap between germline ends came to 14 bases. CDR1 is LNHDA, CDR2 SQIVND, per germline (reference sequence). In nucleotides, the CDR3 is TGTGCCAGTAGTACTCGGGGGCCAGCGGATACGCAGTATTTT. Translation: CASSTRGPADTQYF.

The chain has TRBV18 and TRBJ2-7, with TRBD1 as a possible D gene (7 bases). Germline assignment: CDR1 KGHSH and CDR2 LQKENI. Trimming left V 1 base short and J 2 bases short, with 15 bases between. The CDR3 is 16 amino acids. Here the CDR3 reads CASSPLGRQGPYEQYF. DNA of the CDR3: TGTGCCAGCTCACCACTCGGGAGACAGGGCCCCTACGAGCAGTACTTC.

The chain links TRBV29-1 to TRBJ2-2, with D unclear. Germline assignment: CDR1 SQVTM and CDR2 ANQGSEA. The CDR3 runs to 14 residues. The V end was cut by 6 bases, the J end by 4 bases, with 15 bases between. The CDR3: CSVANKGGTGELFF. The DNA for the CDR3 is TGCAGCGTCGCTAATAAAGGCGGCACCGGGGAGCTGTTTTTT.

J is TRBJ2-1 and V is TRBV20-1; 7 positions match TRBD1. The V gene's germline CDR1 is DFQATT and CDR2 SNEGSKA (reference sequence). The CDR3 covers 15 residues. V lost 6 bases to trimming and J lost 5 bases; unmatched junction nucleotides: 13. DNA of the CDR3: TGCAGTGCCCCCCGTCGACAGGGATCAAACAATGAGCAGTTCTTC. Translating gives CSAPRRQGSNNEQFF.

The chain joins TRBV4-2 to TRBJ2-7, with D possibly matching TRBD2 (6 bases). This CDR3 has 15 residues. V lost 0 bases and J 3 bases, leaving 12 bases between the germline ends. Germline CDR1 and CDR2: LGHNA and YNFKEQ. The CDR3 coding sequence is TGTGCCAGCAGCCAAGAGGGGGGAGGAATCTACGAGCAGTACTTC. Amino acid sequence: CASSQEGGGIYEQYF.

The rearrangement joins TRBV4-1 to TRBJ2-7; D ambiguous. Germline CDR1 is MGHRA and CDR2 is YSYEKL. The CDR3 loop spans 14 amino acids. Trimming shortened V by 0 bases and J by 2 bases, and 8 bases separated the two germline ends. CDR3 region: CASSQESVAYEQYF. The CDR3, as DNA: TGCGCCAGCAGCCAAGAAAGCGTAGCCTACGAGCAGTACTTC.

In DNA, the CDR3 is TGTGCCAGCAGCCAAGTTCCCGGGGTAGATACGCAGTATTTT. Amino acids: CASSQVPGVDTQYF. The genes are TRBV3-1 and TRBJ2-3, with a weak D call TRBD2 (5 bases). The CDR3 totals 14 residues. Per the germline V gene, CDR1 is LGHDT and CDR2 is YNNKEL (reference sequence). Trimming removed 1 base at V and 5 bases at J, with 10 bases between.

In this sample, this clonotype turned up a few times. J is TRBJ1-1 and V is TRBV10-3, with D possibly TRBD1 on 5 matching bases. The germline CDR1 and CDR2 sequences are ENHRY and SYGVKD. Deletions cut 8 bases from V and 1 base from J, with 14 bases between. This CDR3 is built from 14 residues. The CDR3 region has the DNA TGTGCCATCCAGTGGGGGGGAGGGAACACTGAAGCTTTCTTT. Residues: CAIQWGGGNTEAFF.

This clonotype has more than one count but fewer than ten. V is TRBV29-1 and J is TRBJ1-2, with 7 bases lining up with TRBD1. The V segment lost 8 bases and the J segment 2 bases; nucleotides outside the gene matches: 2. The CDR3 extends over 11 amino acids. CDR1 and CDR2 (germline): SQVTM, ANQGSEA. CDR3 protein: CSTRGNYGYTF. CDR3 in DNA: TGCAGCACCAGGGGGAACTATGGCTACACCTTC.

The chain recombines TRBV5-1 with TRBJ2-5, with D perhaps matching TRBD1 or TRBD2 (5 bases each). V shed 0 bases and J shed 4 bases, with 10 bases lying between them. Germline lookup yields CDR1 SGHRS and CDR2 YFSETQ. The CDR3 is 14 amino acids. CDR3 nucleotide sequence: TGCGCCAGCAGCTTGGCCTGGGGGAGAGAGACCCAGTACTTC. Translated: CASSLAWGRETQYF.

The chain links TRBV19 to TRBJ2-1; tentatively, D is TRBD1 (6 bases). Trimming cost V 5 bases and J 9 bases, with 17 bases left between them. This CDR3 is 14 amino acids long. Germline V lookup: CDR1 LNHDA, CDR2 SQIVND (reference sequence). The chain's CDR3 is CASSQRDMRGEQFF. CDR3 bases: TGTGCCAGTAGTCAAAGGGACATGAGGGGTGAGCAGTTCTTC.

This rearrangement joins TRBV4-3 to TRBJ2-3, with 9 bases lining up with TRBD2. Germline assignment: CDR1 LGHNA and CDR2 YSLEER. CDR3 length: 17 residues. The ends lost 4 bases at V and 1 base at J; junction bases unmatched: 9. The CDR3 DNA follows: TGCGCCAGCAGCCCCCTATCTGGCGGGGGGGGCACAGATACGCAGTATTTT. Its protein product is CASSPLSGGGGTDTQYF.

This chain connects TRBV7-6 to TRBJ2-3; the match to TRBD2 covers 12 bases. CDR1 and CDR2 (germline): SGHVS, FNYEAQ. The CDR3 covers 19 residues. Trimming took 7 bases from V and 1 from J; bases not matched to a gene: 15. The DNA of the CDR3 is TGTGCCAGCACACAGTCGGCTAGCGGGGGGGCTTGGGGCACAGATACGCAGTATTTT. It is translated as CASTQSASGGAWGTDTQYF.

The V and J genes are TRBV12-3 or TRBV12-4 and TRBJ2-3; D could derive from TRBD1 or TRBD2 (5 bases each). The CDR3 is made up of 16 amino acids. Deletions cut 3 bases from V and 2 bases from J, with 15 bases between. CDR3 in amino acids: CASSFRGVGSTDTQYF. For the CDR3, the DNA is TGTGCCAGCAGTTTTCGGGGCGTGGGGTCCACAGATACGCAGTATTTT.

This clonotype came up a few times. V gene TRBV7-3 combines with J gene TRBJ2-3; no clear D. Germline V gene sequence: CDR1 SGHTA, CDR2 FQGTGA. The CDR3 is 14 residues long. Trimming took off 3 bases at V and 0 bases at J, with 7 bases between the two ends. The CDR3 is CASSFLSSTDTQYF. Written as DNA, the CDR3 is TGTGCCAGCAGCTTCCTTTCTAGCACAGATACGCAGTATTTT.

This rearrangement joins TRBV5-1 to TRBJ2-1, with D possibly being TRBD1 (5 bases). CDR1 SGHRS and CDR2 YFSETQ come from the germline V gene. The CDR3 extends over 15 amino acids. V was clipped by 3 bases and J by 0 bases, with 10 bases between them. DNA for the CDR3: TGCGCCAGCAGCTCCCATGGGGCCTCCTACAATGAGCAGTTCTTC. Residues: CASSSHGASYNEQFF.

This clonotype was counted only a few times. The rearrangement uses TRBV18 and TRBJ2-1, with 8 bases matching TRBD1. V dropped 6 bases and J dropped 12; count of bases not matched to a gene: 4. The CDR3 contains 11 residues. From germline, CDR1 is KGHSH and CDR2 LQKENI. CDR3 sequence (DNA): TGTGCCAGCTCCCCCGGGACAGGGCAGTTCTTC. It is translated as CASSPGTGQFF.

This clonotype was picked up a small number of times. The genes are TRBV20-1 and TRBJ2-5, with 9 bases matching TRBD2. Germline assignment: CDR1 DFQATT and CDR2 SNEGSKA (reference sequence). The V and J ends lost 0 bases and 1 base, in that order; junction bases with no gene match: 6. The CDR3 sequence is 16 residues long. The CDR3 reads CSAREPSGVFQETQYF. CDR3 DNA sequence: TGCAGTGCTAGAGAGCCTAGCGGGGTCTTCCAAGAGACCCAGTACTTC.

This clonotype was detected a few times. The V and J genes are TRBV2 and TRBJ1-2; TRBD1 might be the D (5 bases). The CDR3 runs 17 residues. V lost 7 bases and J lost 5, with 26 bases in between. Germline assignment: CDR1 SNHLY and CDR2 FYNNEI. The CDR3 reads CASTRSETASGVYGYTF. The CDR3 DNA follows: TGTGCCAGCACTCGCTCCGAAACTGCCTCGGGGGTTTATGGCTACACCTTC.

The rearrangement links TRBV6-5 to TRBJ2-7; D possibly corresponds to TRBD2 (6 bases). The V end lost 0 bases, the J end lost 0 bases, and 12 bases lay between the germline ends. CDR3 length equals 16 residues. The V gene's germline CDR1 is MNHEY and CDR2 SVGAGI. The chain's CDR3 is CASSYSTRGRSYEQYF. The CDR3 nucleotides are TGTGCCAGCAGTTACTCGACGCGGGGCCGCTCCTACGAGCAGTACTTC.

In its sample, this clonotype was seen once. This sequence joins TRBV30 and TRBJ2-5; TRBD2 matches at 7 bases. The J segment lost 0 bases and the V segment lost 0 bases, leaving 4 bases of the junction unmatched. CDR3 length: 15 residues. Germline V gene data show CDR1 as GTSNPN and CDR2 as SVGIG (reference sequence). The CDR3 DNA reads TGTGCCTGGAGTGTTTGGGGGGGACACCAAGAGACCCAGTACTTC. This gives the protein CAWSVWGGHQETQYF.